This TCR beta chain is drawn from a study of cytomegalovirus exposure and HLA in healthy donors. Only one count was recorded for this clone. The target antigen is unknown. The table came from immunoSEQ multiplex PCR; TCRdb's copy has only in-frame clones and leaves some out. The sample lists approximately 160,000 clones, under 90% occurring once. Germline V gene lookup returns CDR1 SGHKS and CDR2 YYEKEE (reference sequence). Trimming took off 1 base at V and 1 base at J, with 5 bases between the two ends. CDR3 length: 13 residues. Study observations and caveats: The finding came from a later analysis; first-cohort TCR clusters tended to co-occur in the roughly 110 validation repertoires. Under in vitro conditions, three CMV-associated chains were confirmed as specific for CMV antigens. A classifier reportedly called cytomegalovirus status with high sensitivity and specificity.

The clonotype comes from a woman aged 18-29 years in good health and CMV-seropositive. The rearrangement uses TRBV5-5 and TRBJ1-1; D call uncertain. The sequenced sample consisted of PBMCs. Here the CDR3 reads CASSLFRNTEAFF. The CDR3, as DNA: TGTGCCAGCAGCTTGTTCCGGAACACTGAAGCTTTCTTT. Using reference TRBV5-5 and TRBJ1-1 for the parts outside the CDR3, the full variable domain is DAGVTQSPTHLIKTRGQQVTLRCSPISGHKSVSWYQQVLGQGPQFIFQYYEKEERGRGNFPDRFSARQFPNYSSELNVNALLLGDSALYLCASSLFRNTEAFFGQGTRLTVV.